This T cell receptor (beta chain) came from a study of T cells in Graves' hyperthyroidism and ophthalmopathy (dated by TCRdb to between 2018 and 2021). Regarding the study in general: Peripheral blood was collected at initial diagnosis, before any treatment. An independent validation cohort of around 19 hyperthyroidism patients and 17 patients who later progressed to ophthalmopathy tested prospective prediction of ophthalmopathy. Following sampling, methimazole starting at 30 mg daily was given to hyperthyroidism patients, and high-dose intravenous methylprednisolone was given to ophthalmopathy patients. For training and testing, the 80 to 100 patients in the discovery cohort were randomly divided in a 7:3 ratio. Thyroid tissue and blood T-cell repertoires from about six Graves' hyperthyroidism patients were also compared in the study. A discovery cohort of approximately 97 patients, about 43 with Graves' ophthalmopathy and about 60 with stable Graves' hyperthyroidism, was used to find distinguishing TCR V-J signatures. The paper reports TCR Vbeta CDR3 sequencing of 135 peripheral blood samples: approximately 43 ophthalmopathy, 75 to 80 hyperthyroidism and 17 progressor patients.

TCR beta CDR3 regions were amplified from RNA transcripts. For the first round of RT-PCR on the TCR CDR3, the HTBI primer set was used together with the Qiagen OneStep RT-PCR kit. Libraries were constructed in a second round of multiplex PCR, after which size selection and purification were carried out. Paired-end sequencing of the libraries was performed with 100 bp reads on an Illumina HiSeq2000. In the original analysis: SOAPnuke was used to process the raw data, removing reads that contained adapters or uncalled bases, had a mean Phred below 15, or lacked an exact match to the constant primer or identifier. High-quality paired reads were merged using COPE v1.2.5, and each unique nucleotide sequence was defined as a clonotype. MiTCR v1.1 was used to align the clonotypes against IMGT TRBV, TRBD and TRBJ reference segments. Only V-J combinations with frequency above 0.0001, covering about 99% of repertoires, were analysed. The TCS score was defined as F50 (clonal expansion) divided by E x V (chaos), with BLOSUM62-based TCRdist calculated between CDR3 peptides within each V-J. Welch's t-statistics and random forest reduced 500 to 650 V-J features to roughly 13, which were used in a naive Bayes classifier (R e1071). TCRdb reworked the public reads: Q25 trimming with fastp, MiXCR clone assembly, productive beta chains retained. Identical CDR3 protein sequences are pooled into one entry, listed with their most common genes and DNA. The V and J calls were determined by TCRdb, not by the authors. In all, the sample holds around 570,000 distinct CDR3 sequences, and nearly 20% of those were seen once. Jointly, the top ten make up about 45% of the sample.

A note on this clonotype: Its antigen remains undetermined. There are no base qualities to consult, and no much larger clone falls within one base.

CDR1 and CDR2, per the germline V gene, are ENHRY and SYGVKD. The CDR3 runs 13 amino acids, cysteine and phenylalanine included. CDR3 DNA only is kept here, 39 bases in frame from base 1. Trimming takes 9 bases off V and 7 bases off J; junction bases not matched to a gene: 5. Overall study results and their limits: No statistical method was used to fix the sample size in advance, and group allocation was not hidden from the investigators. Blood samples also contained most of the expanded thyroid clonotypes (frequency above 0.001), which suggests that blood repertoires may reflect thyroid immune responses. A model built on a 13 V-J signature distinguished ophthalmopathy from stable hyperthyroidism, reaching approximately 89% sensitivity and 81% to 83% specificity in cross-validation and 80%/75% in testing. In validation, progression to ophthalmopathy was predicted by the model with 70.59% sensitivity and roughly 72% specificity, a median of 6.5 months before onset.

Ophthalmopathy patients had moderately to severely active disease, with a Clinical Activity Score of 3 or more, a NOSPECS grade of 4 or more, and a disease duration of less than 3 months. Any patient with an uncontrolled infection, another autoimmune disease, pregnancy or lactation was excluded. Diagnoses were established on the basis of clinical symptoms, serum thyroxine and TRAb, thyroid ultrasound, and orbital computed tomography. PBMCs were isolated from about 9.2 ml of fresh peripheral blood by Ficoll-Paque density gradient centrifugation. Total RNA was extracted with Trizol reagent, and quality was checked on an Agilent 2100 Bioanalyzer.

This receptor chain uses TRBV10-3 and TRBJ2-1, and TRBD2 matches 11 of the central bases. The sequencing sample was made of blood. The clonotype originates from a man aged 35 to 55 with Graves' ophthalmopathy. The CDR3 corresponds to CAILAGGRNEQFF. The DNA sequence is given as TGTGCCATTTTAGCGGGGGGGAGGAATGAGCAGTTCTTC.